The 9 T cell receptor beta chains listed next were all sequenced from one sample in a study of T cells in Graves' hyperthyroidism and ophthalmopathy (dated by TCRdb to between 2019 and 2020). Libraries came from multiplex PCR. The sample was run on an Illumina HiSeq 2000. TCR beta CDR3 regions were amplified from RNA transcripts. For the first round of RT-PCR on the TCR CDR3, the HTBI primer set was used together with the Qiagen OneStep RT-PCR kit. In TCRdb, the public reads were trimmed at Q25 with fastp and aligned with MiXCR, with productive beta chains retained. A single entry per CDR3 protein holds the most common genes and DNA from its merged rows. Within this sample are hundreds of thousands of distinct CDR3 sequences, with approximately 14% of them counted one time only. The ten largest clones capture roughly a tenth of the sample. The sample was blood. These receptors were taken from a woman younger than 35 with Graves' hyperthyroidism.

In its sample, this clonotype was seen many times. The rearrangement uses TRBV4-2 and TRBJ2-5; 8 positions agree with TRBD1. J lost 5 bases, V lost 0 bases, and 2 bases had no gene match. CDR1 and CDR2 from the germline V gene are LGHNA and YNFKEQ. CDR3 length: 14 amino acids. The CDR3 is CASSQDQGAETQYF. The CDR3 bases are TGTGCCAGCAGCCAAGACCAGGGGGCCGAGACCCAGTACTTC.

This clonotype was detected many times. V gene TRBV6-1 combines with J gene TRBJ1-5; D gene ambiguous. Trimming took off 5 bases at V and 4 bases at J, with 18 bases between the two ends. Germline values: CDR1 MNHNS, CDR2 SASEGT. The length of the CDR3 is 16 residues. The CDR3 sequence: CASSPQTALANQPQHF. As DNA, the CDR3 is TGTGCCAGCAGTCCTCAGACCGCTCTAGCTAATCAGCCCCAGCATTTT.

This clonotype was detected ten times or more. CDR3 sequence: CASSSLGEGARHGYTF. The CDR3 nucleotides read TGTGCCAGCAGCTCCCTAGGAGAGGGGGCGAGGCATGGCTACACCTTC. This sequence joins TRBV13 and TRBJ1-2, with 7 bases that match TRBD1. V lost 4 bases and J lost 6; bases outside the gene matches: 14. The germline gives CDR1 PRHDT, CDR2 FYEKMQ (reference sequence). The length of the CDR3 is 16 residues.

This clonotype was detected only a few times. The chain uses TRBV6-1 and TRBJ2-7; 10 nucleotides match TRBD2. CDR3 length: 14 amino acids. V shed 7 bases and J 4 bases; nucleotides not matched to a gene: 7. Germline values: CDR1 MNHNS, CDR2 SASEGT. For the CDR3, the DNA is TGTGCCAGCAAGCGGGGACTAGCGTCATACGAGCAGTACTTC. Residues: CASKRGLASYEQYF.

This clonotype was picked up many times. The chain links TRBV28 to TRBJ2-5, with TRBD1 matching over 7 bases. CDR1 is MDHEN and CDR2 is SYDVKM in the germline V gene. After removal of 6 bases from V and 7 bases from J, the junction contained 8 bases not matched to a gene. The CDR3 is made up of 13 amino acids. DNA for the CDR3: TGTGCCAGCAGAAGACAGGGTCGGTTGACCCAGTACTTC. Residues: CASRRQGRLTQYF.

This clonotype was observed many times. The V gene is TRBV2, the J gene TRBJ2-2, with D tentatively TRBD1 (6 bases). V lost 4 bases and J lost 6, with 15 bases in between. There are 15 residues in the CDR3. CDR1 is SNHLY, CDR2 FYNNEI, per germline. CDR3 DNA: TGTGCCAGCAGTGCTGGACAGACGCGTCCCGGGGAGCTGTTTTTT. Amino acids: CASSAGQTRPGELFF.

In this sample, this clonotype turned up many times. DNA of the CDR3: TGTGCCAGCAGCGTCACTCCTACACCCGGTCAGCCCCAGCATTTT. Amino acids: CASSVTPTPGQPQHF. This chain joins TRBV27 and TRBJ1-5; unclear D gene. V was shortened by 6 bases and J by 6 bases, with 18 bases between the two germline ends. Germline lookup yields CDR1 MNHEY and CDR2 SMNVEV (reference sequence). The CDR3 is 15 residues long.

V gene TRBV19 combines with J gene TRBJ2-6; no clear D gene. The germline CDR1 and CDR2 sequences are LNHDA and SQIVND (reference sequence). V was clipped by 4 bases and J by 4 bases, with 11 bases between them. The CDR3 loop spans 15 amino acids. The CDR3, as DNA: TGTGCCAGTAGTACTACCTCGACGGGGGCCAACGTCCTGACTTTC. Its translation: CASSTTSTGANVLTF.

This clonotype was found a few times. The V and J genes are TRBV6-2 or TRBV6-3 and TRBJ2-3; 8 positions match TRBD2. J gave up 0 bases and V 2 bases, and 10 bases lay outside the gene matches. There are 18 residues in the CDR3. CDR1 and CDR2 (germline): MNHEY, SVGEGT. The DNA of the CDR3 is TGTGCCAGCAGTTACCGAGCGCGGGGGGCGGCTAGCACAGATACGCAGTATTTT. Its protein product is CASSYRARGAASTDTQYF.